The clone carrying this T cell receptor beta chain came up a few times. V dropped 6 bases and J dropped 3; count of bases not matched to a gene: 11. The CDR3 runs 16 residues. TCRdb called the 5' RACE reads again in MiXCR, with one record for every CDR3 protein. Among hundreds of thousands of distinct CDR3 sequences, roughly 20% were seen once, and the ten largest hold approximately 14%. This entry comes from a study of CD8 T cells in ankylosing spondylitis. The chain is built from TRBV12-3 or TRBV12-4 and TRBJ2-3, with TRBD2 matching 8 bases. The clonotype was recovered from a male donor with ankylosing spondylitis or in good health (not recorded which). Sequencing used blood, either unsorted or a sorted T cell fraction (not recorded which). CDR3 in DNA: TGTGCCAGCAGGGGCCGGGGGGGGGCTCTTACAGATACGCAGTATTTT. Translated: CASRGRGGALTDTQYF.